A single count supports the clone carrying this T cell receptor (beta chain). Some clones are missing from TCRdb's copy, which holds only in-frame ones; the method was immunoSEQ multiplex PCR. The sample lists roughly 180,000 clones, 81% seen once, with 5.6% in the top ten. This entry is derived from a study of blood T cell repertoires in COVID-19. For the study at large: T cells, B-cell-depleted T cells, or PBMCs provided the cDNA or gDNA that served as material.

Looked up from germline, CDR1 is MNHEY and CDR2 is SMNVEV (reference sequence). The length of the CDR3 is 14 residues. Trimming removed 8 bases from V and 6 bases from J; junction bases left unmatched: 4. The J gene is TRBJ2-1, the V gene TRBV27; TRBD2 matches 13 bases. The material sequenced was PBMCs or T cells enriched from blood (not recorded which). This receptor was obtained from a woman aged 40 to 49 with acute COVID-19. The chain's CDR3 is CASWGLAGRNEQFF. As DNA, the CDR3 is TGTGCCAGCTGGGGACTAGCGGGACGCAATGAGCAGTTCTTC.